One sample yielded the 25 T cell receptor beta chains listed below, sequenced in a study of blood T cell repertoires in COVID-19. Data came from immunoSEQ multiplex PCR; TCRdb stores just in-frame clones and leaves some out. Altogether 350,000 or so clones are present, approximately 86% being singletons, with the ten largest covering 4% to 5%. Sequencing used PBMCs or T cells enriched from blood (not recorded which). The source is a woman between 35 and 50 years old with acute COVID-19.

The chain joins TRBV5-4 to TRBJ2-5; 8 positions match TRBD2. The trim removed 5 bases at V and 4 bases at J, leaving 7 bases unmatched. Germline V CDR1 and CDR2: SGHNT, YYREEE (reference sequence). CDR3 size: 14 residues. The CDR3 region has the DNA TGTGCCAGCAGGTCAGCGGGAGATTCAGAGACCCAGTACTTC. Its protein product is CASRSAGDSETQYF.

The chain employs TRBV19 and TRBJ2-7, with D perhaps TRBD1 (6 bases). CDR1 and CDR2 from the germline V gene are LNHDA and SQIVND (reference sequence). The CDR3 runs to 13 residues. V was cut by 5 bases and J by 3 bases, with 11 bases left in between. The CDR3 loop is CASSEGGFYEQYF. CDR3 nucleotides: TGTGCCAGTAGTGAAGGGGGATTCTACGAGCAGTACTTC.

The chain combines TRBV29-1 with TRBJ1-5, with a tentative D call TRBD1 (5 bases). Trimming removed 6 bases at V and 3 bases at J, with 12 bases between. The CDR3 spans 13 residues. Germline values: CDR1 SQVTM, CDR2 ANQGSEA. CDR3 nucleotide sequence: TGCAGCGTCGCAGACAGCCTCAATCAGCCCCAGCATTTT. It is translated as CSVADSLNQPQHF.

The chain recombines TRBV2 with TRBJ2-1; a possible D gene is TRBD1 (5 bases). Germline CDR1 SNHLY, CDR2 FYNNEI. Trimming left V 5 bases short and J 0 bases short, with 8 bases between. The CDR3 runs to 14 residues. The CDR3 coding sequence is TGTGCCAGCAGTCGTGACAGCTCCTACAATGAGCAGTTCTTC. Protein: CASSRDSSYNEQFF.

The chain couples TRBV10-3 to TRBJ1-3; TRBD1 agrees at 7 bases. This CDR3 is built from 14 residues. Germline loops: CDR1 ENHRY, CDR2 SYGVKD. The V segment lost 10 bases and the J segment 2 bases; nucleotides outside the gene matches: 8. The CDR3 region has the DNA TGTGCCACCCAATTCGACAGGGCTGGAAACACCATATATTTT. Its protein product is CATQFDRAGNTIYF.

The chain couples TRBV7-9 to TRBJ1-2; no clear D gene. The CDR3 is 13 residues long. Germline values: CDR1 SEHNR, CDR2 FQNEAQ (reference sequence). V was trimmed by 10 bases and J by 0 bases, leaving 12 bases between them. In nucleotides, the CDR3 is TGTGCCATGAACACTAACCCTAACTATGGCTACACCTTC. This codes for CAMNTNPNYGYTF.

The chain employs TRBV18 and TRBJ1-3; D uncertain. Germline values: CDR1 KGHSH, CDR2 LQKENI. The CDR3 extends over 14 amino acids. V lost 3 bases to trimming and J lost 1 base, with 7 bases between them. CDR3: CASSPNKSGNTIYF. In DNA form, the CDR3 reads TGTGCCAGCTCACCTAACAAATCTGGAAACACCATATATTTT.

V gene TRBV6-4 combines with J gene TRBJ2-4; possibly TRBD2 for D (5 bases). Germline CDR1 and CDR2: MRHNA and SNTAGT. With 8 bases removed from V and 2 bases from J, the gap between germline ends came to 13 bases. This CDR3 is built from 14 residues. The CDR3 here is CASGDKRPKNIQYF. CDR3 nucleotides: TGTGCCAGCGGCGATAAGCGGCCCAAAAACATTCAGTACTTC.

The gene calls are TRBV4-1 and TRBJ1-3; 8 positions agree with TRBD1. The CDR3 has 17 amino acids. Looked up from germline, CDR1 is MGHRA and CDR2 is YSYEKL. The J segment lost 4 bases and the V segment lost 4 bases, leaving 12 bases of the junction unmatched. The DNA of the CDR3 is TGCGCCAGCAGCCTTTCAGGGGGCGAAAGGCGGGGAAACACCATATATTTT. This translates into CASSLSGGERRGNTIYF.

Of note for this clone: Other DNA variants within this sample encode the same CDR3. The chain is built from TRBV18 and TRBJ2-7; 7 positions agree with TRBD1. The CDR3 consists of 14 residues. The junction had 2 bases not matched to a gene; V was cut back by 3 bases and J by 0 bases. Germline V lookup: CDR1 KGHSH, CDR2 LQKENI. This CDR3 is CASSPGTVSYEQYF. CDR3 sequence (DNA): TGTGCCAGCTCACCGGGGACAGTCTCCTACGAGCAGTACTTC.

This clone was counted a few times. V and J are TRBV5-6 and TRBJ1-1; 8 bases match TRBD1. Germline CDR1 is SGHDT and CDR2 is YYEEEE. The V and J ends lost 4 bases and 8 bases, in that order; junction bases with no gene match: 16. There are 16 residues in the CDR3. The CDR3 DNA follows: TGTGCCAGCAGCAATACAGGGGGTTGGGGGTTGGCAGAAGCTTTCTTT. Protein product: CASSNTGGWGLAEAFF. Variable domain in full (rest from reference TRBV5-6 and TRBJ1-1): DAGVTQSPTHLIKTRGQQVTLRCSPKSGHDTVSWYQQALGQGPQFIFQYYEEEERQRGNFPDRFSGHQFPNYSSELNVNALLLGDSALYLCASSNTGGWGLAEAFFGQGTRLTVV.

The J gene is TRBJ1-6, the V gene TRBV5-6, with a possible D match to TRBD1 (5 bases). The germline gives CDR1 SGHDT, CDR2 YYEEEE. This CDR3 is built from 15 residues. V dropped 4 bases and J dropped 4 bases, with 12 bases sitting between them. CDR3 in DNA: TGTGCCAGCAGCCATGCCCGGGGGTATAATTCACCCCTCCACTTT. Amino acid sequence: CASSHARGYNSPLHF.

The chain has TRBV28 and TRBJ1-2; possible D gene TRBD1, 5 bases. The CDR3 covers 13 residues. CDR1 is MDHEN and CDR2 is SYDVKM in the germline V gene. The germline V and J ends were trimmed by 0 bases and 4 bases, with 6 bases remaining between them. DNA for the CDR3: TGTGCCAGCAGTTTATGGGACACCTATGGCTACACCTTC. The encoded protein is CASSLWDTYGYTF.

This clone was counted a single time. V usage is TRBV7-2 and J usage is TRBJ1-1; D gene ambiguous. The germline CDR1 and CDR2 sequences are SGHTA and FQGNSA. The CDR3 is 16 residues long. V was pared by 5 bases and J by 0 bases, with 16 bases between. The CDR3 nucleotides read TGTGCCAGCAGCAGATCCGGGATGCCTATGAACACTGAAGCTTTCTTT. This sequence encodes CASSRSGMPMNTEAFF.

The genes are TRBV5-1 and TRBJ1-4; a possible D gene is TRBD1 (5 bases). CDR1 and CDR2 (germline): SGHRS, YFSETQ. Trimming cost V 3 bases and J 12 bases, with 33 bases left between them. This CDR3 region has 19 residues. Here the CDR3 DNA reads TGCGCCAGCAGCTCGTTTGGGGCAGGAAGACAGACCGAAAGAAAGCAACTGTTTTTT. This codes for CASSSFGAGRQTERKQLFF.

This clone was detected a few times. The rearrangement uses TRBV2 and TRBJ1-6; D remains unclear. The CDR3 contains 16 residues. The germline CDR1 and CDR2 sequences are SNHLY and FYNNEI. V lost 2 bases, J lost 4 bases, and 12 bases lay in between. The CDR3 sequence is CASSELRFNYNSPLHF. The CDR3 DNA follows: TGTGCCAGCAGTGAACTACGGTTTAATTATAATTCACCCCTCCACTTT.

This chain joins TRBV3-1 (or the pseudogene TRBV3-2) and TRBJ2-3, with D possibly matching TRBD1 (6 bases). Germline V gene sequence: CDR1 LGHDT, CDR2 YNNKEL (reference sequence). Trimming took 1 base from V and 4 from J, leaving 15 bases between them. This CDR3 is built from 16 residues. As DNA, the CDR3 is TGTGCCAGCAGCCAAGTAGGTACCAGGGGAGCAGATACGCAGTATTTT. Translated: CASSQVGTRGADTQYF.

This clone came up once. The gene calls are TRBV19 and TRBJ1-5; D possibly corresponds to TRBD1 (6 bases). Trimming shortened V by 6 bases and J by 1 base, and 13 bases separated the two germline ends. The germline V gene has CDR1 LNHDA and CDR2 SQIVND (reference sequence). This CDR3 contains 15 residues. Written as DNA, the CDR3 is TGTGCCAGTAGGCCGGACAGAAACAGCAATCAGCCCCAGCATTTT. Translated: CASRPDRNSNQPQHF.

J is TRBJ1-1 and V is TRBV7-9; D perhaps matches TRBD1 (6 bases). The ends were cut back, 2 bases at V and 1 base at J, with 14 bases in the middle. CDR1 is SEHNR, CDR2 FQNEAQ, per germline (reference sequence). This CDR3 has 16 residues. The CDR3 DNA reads TGTGCCAGCAGCTTATCTCAGGGGCGCGGGAACACTGAAGCTTTCTTT. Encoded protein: CASSLSQGRGNTEAFF.

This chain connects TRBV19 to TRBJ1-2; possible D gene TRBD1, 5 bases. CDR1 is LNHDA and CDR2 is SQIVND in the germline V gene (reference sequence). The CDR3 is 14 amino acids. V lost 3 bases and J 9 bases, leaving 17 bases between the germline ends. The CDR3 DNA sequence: TGTGCCAGTAGTATGTCTGGGGCAGAATGGAGCTACACCTTC. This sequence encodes CASSMSGAEWSYTF.

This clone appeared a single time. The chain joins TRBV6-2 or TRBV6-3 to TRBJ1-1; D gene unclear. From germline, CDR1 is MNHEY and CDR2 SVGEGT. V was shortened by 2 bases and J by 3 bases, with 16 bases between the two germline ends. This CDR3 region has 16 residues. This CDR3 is CASSYPPGRVDTEAFF. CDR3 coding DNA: TGTGCCAGCAGTTACCCCCCGGGAAGGGTGGACACTGAAGCTTTCTTT.

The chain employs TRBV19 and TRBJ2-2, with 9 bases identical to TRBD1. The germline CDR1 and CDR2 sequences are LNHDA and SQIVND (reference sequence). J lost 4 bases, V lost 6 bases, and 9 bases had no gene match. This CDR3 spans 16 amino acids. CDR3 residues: CASSLGTGRATGELFF. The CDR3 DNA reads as TGTGCCAGTAGCCTCGGGACAGGGAGGGCCACCGGGGAGCTGTTTTTT.

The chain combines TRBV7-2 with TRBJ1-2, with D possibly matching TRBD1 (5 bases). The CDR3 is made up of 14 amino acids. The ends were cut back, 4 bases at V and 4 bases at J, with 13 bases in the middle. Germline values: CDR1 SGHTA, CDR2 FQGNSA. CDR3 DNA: TGTGCCAGCAGCTCCAACTCTGACAGCTATGGCTACACCTTC. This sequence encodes CASSSNSDSYGYTF.

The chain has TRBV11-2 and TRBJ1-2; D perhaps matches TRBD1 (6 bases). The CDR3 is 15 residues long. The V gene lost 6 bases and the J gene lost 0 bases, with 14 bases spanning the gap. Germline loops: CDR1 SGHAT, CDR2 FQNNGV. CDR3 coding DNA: TGTGCCAGCAGTTCTAGACAGGAGCCTAACTATGGCTACACCTTC. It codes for CASSSRQEPNYGYTF.

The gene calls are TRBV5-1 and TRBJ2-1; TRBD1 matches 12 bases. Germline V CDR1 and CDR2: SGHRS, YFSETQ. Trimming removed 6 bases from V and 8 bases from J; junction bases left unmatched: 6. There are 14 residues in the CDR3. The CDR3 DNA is TGCGCCAGCAACTCCGGGACAGGGGGCTATGAGCAGTTCTTC. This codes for CASNSGTGGYEQFF. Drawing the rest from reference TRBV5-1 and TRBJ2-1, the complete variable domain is KAGVTQTPRYLIKTRGQQVTLSCSPISGHRSVSWYQQTPGQGLQFLFEYFSETQRNKGNFPGRFSGRQFSNSRSEMNVSTLELGDSALYLCASNSGTGGYEQFFGPGTRLTVL.